The TCR beta chain described here comes from a study of radiation and T cells in renal cell carcinoma. The time point here: blood 2 weeks post-SBRT. Described treatment: 15 Gy SBRT to primary tumor, nephrectomy 4 weeks later. This renal cell carcinoma was of the clear cell type. Profiling relied on immunoSEQ multiplex PCR, and the TCRdb table lists in-frame clones only, not all of them. The data hold 100,000 to 150,000 clones, with roughly four fifths observed a single time. This CDR3 has 15 residues. Germline loops: CDR1 SGHRS, CDR2 YFSETQ. V was shortened by 4 bases and J by 4 bases, with 16 bases between the two germline ends. This clone was seen at least ten times.

This sample comprised blood, obtained from a patient whose treatment included radiotherapy and nephrectomy. This sequence was found in a man between 50 and 59 years old with renal cell carcinoma. The rearrangement uses TRBV5-1 and TRBJ2-3; possible D gene TRBD1, 6 bases. The CDR3: CASSRDTEGADTQYF. In DNA form, the CDR3 reads TGCGCCAGCAGCCGGGACACCGAGGGGGCAGATACGCAGTATTTT.